A single sample is the source of the 14 T cell receptor beta chains below, sequenced in a study of cytomegalovirus exposure and HLA in healthy donors. It was with 60 Vbeta and 13 Jbeta primers that the PCR ran. Assay: immunoSEQ multiplex PCR; the TCRdb copy retains only in-frame clones and omits some. Of approximately 190,000 clones in the sample, roughly four fifths were seen once. The sequencing input was PBMCs. The receptors were sampled from a woman aged 45-59 years in good health and CMV-seropositive.

The rearrangement joins TRBV19 to TRBJ1-3; D is uncertain. This CDR3 is built from 14 residues. The germline CDR1 and CDR2 sequences are LNHDA and SQIVND (reference sequence). The ends were cut back, 7 bases at V and 4 bases at J, with 14 bases in the middle. This chain's CDR3 is CASTTRVSGNTIYF. The CDR3 nucleotides read TGTGCCAGTACCACCCGGGTCTCCGGAAACACCATATATTTT.

The chain couples TRBV7-9 to TRBJ2-1; D is ambiguous. V lost 5 bases and J lost 6, with 5 bases in between. The germline CDR1 and CDR2 sequences are SEHNR and FQNEAQ (reference sequence). The CDR3 length is 11 residues. In DNA form, the CDR3 reads TGTGCCAGCAGCACATTCAATGAGCAGTTCTTC. Translating gives CASSTFNEQFF.

The chain is built from TRBV13 and TRBJ1-1, with 7 bases fitting TRBD1. Germline V gene sequence: CDR1 PRHDT, CDR2 FYEKMQ (reference sequence). The CDR3 contains 14 residues. With 6 bases clipped from V and 5 bases from J, the junction kept 9 bases outside the gene matches. CDR3 DNA sequence: TGTGCCAGCAGACAATCGACAGGGAGGACTGAAGCTTTCTTT. Its translation: CASRQSTGRTEAFF.

CDR3 sequence: CASSAQGMGTGELFF. CDR3 nucleotides: TGTGCCAGCAGCGCACAGGGGATGGGCACCGGGGAGCTGTTTTTT. This chain connects TRBV9 to TRBJ2-2; 7 bases are a match to TRBD1. Trimming at V came to 3 bases and at J to 4 bases, leaving 6 bases not matched to a gene. This CDR3 spans 15 amino acids. Germline V gene sequence: CDR1 SGDLS, CDR2 YYNGEE.

CDR3: CASRDKGGSSYNEQFF. In DNA form, the CDR3 reads TGTGCCAGTAGAGATAAAGGCGGGAGCTCCTACAATGAGCAGTTCTTC. The chain joins TRBV19 to TRBJ2-1, with 7 positions matching TRBD2. The CDR3 is 16 residues long. Germline values: CDR1 LNHDA, CDR2 SQIVND (reference sequence). Unmatched junction bases numbered 8, after V lost 6 bases and J lost 0 bases. The whole variable domain, remainder taken from reference TRBV19 and TRBJ2-1, is DGGITQSPKYLFRKEGQNVTLSCEQNLNHDAMYWYRQDPGQGLRLIYYSQIVNDFQKGDIAEGYSVSREKKESFPLTVTSAQKNPTAFYLCASRDKGGSSYNEQFFGPGTRLTVL.

The V gene is TRBV11-3, the J gene TRBJ2-1, with TRBD2 matching 7 bases. Germline V gene data show CDR1 as SGHNT and CDR2 as YENEEA. This CDR3 is built from 15 residues. V lost 5 bases to trimming and J lost 3 bases; unmatched junction nucleotides: 7. For the CDR3, the DNA is TGTGCCAGCAGCCGGGCAGGGACTAACTACAATGAGCAGTTCTTC. It yields the protein CASSRAGTNYNEQFF.

CDR3 sequence: CAISDSFRPGANVLTF. DNA for the CDR3: TGTGCCATCAGCGACTCATTTCGGCCTGGGGCCAACGTCCTGACTTTC. V usage is TRBV10-3 and J usage is TRBJ2-6, with no clear D. The germline gives CDR1 ENHRY, CDR2 SYGVKD. Trimming pared 6 bases from V and 2 bases from J, leaving 14 bases between. The CDR3 has 16 residues.

This chain joins TRBV29-1 and TRBJ2-7, with 9 bases fitting TRBD1. The CDR3 loop spans 16 amino acids. Germline lookup yields CDR1 SQVTM and CDR2 ANQGSEA. CDR3 sequence (DNA): TGCAGGTCCGGCCCGACCACCGGGACAGGGAAGGACGAGCAGTACTTC. Encoded protein: CRSGPTTGTGKDEQYF.

V is TRBV19 and J is TRBJ1-1, with D possibly being TRBD1 (6 bases). This CDR3 is 13 amino acids long. Trimming took 8 bases from V and 4 from J, leaving 14 bases between them. The germline V gene encodes CDR1 LNHDA and CDR2 SQIVND (reference sequence). The CDR3 DNA follows: TGTGCCAGTGGACAGCTGATAAGCACTGAAGCTTTCTTT. This sequence encodes CASGQLISTEAFF.

This chain connects TRBV27 to TRBJ2-1; D perhaps matches TRBD1 (6 bases). V was cut by 6 bases and J by 3 bases, with 15 bases left in between. The CDR3 has 15 amino acids. Germline V CDR1 and CDR2: MNHEY, SMNVEV (reference sequence). Here the CDR3 DNA reads TGTGCCAGCAGCGTCCGAGGGGGTGACTACAATGAGCAGTTCTTC. Translation: CASSVRGGDYNEQFF.

V gene TRBV10-3 combines with J gene TRBJ1-5; 7 nucleotides agree with TRBD1. The CDR3 is 14 residues long. Germline trimming cut 3 bases from V and 7 bases from J; bases unmatched to any gene: 6. CDR1 is ENHRY, CDR2 SYGVKD, per germline. The CDR3 loop reads CAISEDRVDQPQHF. DNA of the CDR3: TGTGCCATCAGTGAAGACAGGGTTGACCAGCCCCAGCATTTT.

The V and J genes are TRBV29-1 and TRBJ2-3; 10 bases are shared with TRBD2. The CDR3 contains 15 residues. Germline V gene sequence: CDR1 SQVTM, CDR2 ANQGSEA. V lost 4 bases, J lost 1 base, and 5 bases stayed unmatched. The CDR3 protein is CSVGLAGERTDTQYF. DNA for the CDR3: TGCAGCGTTGGTCTAGCGGGGGAACGCACAGATACGCAGTATTTT.

This chain joins TRBV5-6 and TRBJ2-2; D possibly corresponds to TRBD2 (5 bases). This CDR3 is built from 12 residues. The V end lost 2 bases, the J end lost 7 bases, and 6 bases lay between the germline ends. Germline CDR1 and CDR2: SGHDT and YYEEEE. In nucleotides, the CDR3 is TGTGCCAGCAGCTTTGGGAGCGGGGAGCTGTTTTTT. Translation gives CASSFGSGELFF.

The J gene is TRBJ1-1, the V gene TRBV2; maybe TRBD1 (5 bases). Trimming shortened V by 7 bases and J by 1 base, and 13 bases separated the two germline ends. This CDR3 comprises 14 residues. Germline V gives CDR1 SNHLY, CDR2 FYNNEI. CDR3 sequence: CASTAFTGNTEAFF. In nucleotides, the CDR3 is TGTGCCAGCACCGCTTTTACAGGGAACACTGAAGCTTTCTTT.